The 18 T cell receptor beta chains below all came from one sample that was sequenced in a study of shared clonotypes between healthy human individuals. Sequencing used immunoSEQ multiplex PCR; TCRdb keeps in-frame clones, though not all of them. The sample holds more than 2,000,000 clones; about 92% are singletons and the top ten take over 0.12%. The specimen sequenced was naive CD4+ T cells sorted from blood. Subset defined: CD45RA+ positively selected. The receptor source for this set is a man younger than 35 in good health.

The chain combines TRBV5-1 with TRBJ2-5; D could derive from TRBD1 or TRBD2 (5 bases each). CDR1 is SGHRS, CDR2 YFSETQ, per germline. Trimming removed 4 bases from V and 5 bases from J, with 12 bases in between. This CDR3 is 13 amino acids long. CDR3 DNA sequence: TGCGCCAGCAGCGGCCGGGACGGGGAGACCCAGTACTTC. Protein sequence: CASSGRDGETQYF.

This clone was seen a handful of times. The chain recombines TRBV28 with TRBJ1-6, with 9 bases aligning to TRBD1. The CDR3 is 15 amino acids. Unmatched junction bases numbered 9, after V lost 7 bases and J lost 8 bases. CDR1 MDHEN and CDR2 SYDVKM come from the germline V gene. The CDR3 is CASTTQDRGDSPLHF. CDR3 sequence (DNA): TGTGCCAGCACCACCCAGGACAGGGGAGATTCACCCCTCCACTTT.

The V and J genes are TRBV10-3 and TRBJ2-1; 7 positions match TRBD1. The V segment lost 4 bases and the J segment 7 bases; nucleotides outside the gene matches: 13. Germline CDR1 is ENHRY and CDR2 is SYGVKD. This CDR3 has 16 residues. The CDR3 here is CAISGIPQGKMNEQFF. CDR3 DNA sequence: TGTGCCATCAGTGGGATCCCACAGGGGAAGATGAATGAGCAGTTCTTC.

The chain is built from TRBV27 and TRBJ1-5; D uncertain. The CDR3 runs to 15 residues. Germline V gene sequence: CDR1 MNHEY, CDR2 SMNVEV (reference sequence). V lost 5 bases, J lost 0 bases, and 11 bases lay in between. The CDR3 here is CASSPTPISNQPQHF. The CDR3 DNA sequence: TGTGCCAGCAGTCCTACACCTATTAGCAATCAGCCCCAGCATTTT.

The chain has TRBV5-8 and TRBJ1-2, with no clear D. Germline CDR1 reads SGHTS; CDR2 reads YDEGEE. The CDR3 loop spans 15 amino acids. V shed 7 bases and J shed 0 bases, with 16 bases lying between them. DNA of the CDR3: TGTGCCAGCGGTCGAGGGTTTACTTCTAACTATGGCTACACCTTC. Its protein is CASGRGFTSNYGYTF.

Comment on this clone: Other DNA sequences in this specimen translate into the identical CDR3. The chain is built from TRBV5-1 and TRBJ2-5; D gene unclear. The CDR3 loop spans 12 amino acids. V was cut by 5 bases and J by 0 bases, with 5 bases left in between. Germline V gene sequence: CDR1 SGHRS, CDR2 YFSETQ. Here the CDR3 DNA reads TGCGCCAGCAGGACGGACCAAGAGACCCAGTACTTC. This translates into CASRTDQETQYF.

This clone was picked up one time. The rearrangement uses TRBV6-5 and TRBJ1-6; 7 positions match TRBD1. Germline lookup yields CDR1 MNHEY and CDR2 SVGAGI. Unmatched junction bases numbered 8, after V lost 7 bases and J lost 5 bases. CDR3 length equals 15 residues. CDR3 amino acids: CASNRQGTNNSPLHF. Written as DNA, the CDR3 is TGTGCCAGCAATAGACAGGGCACAAATAATTCACCCCTCCACTTT.

As regards this clone: Distinct nucleotide sequences in the sample also encode this CDR3. V gene TRBV6-5 combines with J gene TRBJ2-1; D is uncertain. CDR3 length: 11 residues. Trimming removed 6 bases from V and 8 bases from J, with 8 bases in between. Germline CDR1 and CDR2: MNHEY and SVGAGI. The CDR3 loop is CASSRLDEQFF. DNA of the CDR3: TGTGCCAGCAGCAGGTTAGATGAGCAGTTCTTC.

The chain employs TRBV5-1 and TRBJ2-7; 8 bases match TRBD2. Germline CDR1 reads SGHRS; CDR2 reads YFSETQ. The V and J ends lost 5 bases and 4 bases, in that order; junction bases with no gene match: 8. The CDR3 is 14 residues long. CDR3 region: CASRKLADLYEQYF. Here the CDR3 DNA reads TGCGCCAGCAGAAAACTAGCGGACCTTTACGAGCAGTACTTC.

This CDR3 is CASRLTGTKQFF. In DNA, the CDR3 is TGTGCCAGCAGGTTAACCGGGACCAAGCAGTTCTTC. This sequence joins TRBV7-2 and TRBJ2-1; perhaps D is TRBD1 or TRBD2 (5 bases each). CDR1 and CDR2 (germline): SGHTA, FQGNSA. The CDR3 is 12 residues long. V dropped 6 bases and J dropped 11 bases, with 14 bases sitting between them.

The chain recombines TRBV28 with TRBJ2-7; 7 positions agree with TRBD1. CDR3 size: 13 residues. Losses at the gene ends were 5 bases for V and 7 bases for J; bases not matched to a gene: 8. The germline V gene encodes CDR1 MDHEN and CDR2 SYDVKM. The CDR3 reads CASSQQGFGEQYF. The CDR3 nucleotides read TGTGCCAGCAGTCAACAGGGGTTCGGAGAGCAGTACTTC. Using reference TRBV28 and TRBJ2-7 for the parts outside the CDR3, the full variable domain is DVKVTQSSRYLVKRTGEKVFLECVQDMDHENMFWYRQDPGLGLRLIYFSYDVKMKEKGDIPEGYSVSREKKERFSLILESASTNQTSMYLCASSQQGFGEQYFGPGTRLTVT.

The count of this clone is one. The rearrangement uses TRBV6-5 and TRBJ2-3; 15 nucleotides align to TRBD2. This CDR3 region has 16 residues. The J segment lost 3 bases and the V segment lost 2 bases, leaving 0 bases of the junction unmatched. Germline values: CDR1 MNHEY, CDR2 SVGAGI. The CDR3 is CASSYGTSGGTDTQYF. DNA of the CDR3: TGTGCCAGCAGTTACGGGACTAGCGGGGGGACAGATACGCAGTATTTT.

Written as DNA, the CDR3 is TGTGCCAGCAGCCTTCAGGACAGGGGGCTCGGTAATTCACCCCTCCACTTT. Translating gives CASSLQDRGLGNSPLHF. This rearrangement joins TRBV9 to TRBJ1-6; 11 bases map to TRBD1. Per the germline V gene, CDR1 is SGDLS and CDR2 is YYNGEE. Trimming removed 4 bases from V and 6 bases from J; junction bases left unmatched: 9. The CDR3 is 17 amino acids.

This chain links TRBV19 with TRBJ2-5; 7 nucleotides align to TRBD1. The CDR3 runs to 14 residues. Germline V gives CDR1 LNHDA, CDR2 SQIVND (reference sequence). V shed 5 bases and J 5 bases; nucleotides not matched to a gene: 8. The CDR3 loop reads CASSAGTVGETQYF. As DNA, the CDR3 is TGTGCCAGTAGTGCTGGGACAGTGGGGGAGACCCAGTACTTC.

The chain couples TRBV27 to TRBJ1-3; TRBD1 matches 10 bases. Germline assignment: CDR1 MNHEY and CDR2 SMNVEV (reference sequence). Losses at the gene ends were 0 bases for V and 2 bases for J; bases not matched to a gene: 1. The length of the CDR3 is 16 residues. Here the CDR3 reads CASSLSGTGAGNTIYF. CDR3 in DNA: TGTGCCAGCAGTTTATCCGGGACAGGGGCTGGAAACACCATATATTTT.

The V gene is TRBV10-3, the J gene TRBJ1-1; TRBD1 matches 7 bases. The CDR3 runs to 14 residues. V lost 5 bases to trimming and J lost 5 bases; unmatched junction nucleotides: 8. Germline V CDR1 and CDR2: ENHRY, SYGVKD. The chain's CDR3 is CAISRQGGETEAFF. The DNA of the CDR3 is TGTGCCATCAGTCGACAGGGTGGAGAAACTGAAGCTTTCTTT.

For this clone: This sample also contains other DNA sequences that code for the same CDR3. The rearrangement joins TRBV6-5 to TRBJ1-1; D is unclear. Germline assignment: CDR1 MNHEY and CDR2 SVGAGI. The CDR3 has 12 residues. The V end was cut by 4 bases, the J end by 1 base, with 4 bases between. CDR3 amino acids: CASSSQNTEAFF. In nucleotides, the CDR3 is TGTGCCAGCAGTTCGCAGAACACTGAAGCTTTCTTT.

V is TRBV5-6 and J is TRBJ1-1; the D is unclear. Germline values: CDR1 SGHDT, CDR2 YYEEEE. V was trimmed by 2 bases and J by 1 base, leaving 9 bases between them. The length of the CDR3 is 14 residues. The CDR3 bases are TGTGCCAGCAGCTTTCGTATGCAGAACACTGAAGCTTTCTTT. It codes for CASSFRMQNTEAFF.